Listed below are T cell receptor beta chains from one sample, sequenced in a study of radiation and T cells in renal cell carcinoma. The protocol was immunoSEQ multiplex PCR, while the TCRdb copy is restricted to in-frame clones and leaves out a portion. This sample has 150,000 or so clones, with less than 90% found just once. Sequences were derived from blood, sampled from a patient whose treatment included radiotherapy and nephrectomy. Source of these receptors: a woman in her 50s with renal cell carcinoma. Each CDR3 is given with its conserved first and last residue. Fields, in order: CDR3 length, D gene, clone size, V gene, J gene, CDR3 protein, CDR3 DNA. The D gene is left open where the match is weak. Clone sizes are given selectively: once, few, many, or a class where the clone is expanded.

18	TRBD1	NA	TRBV4-2	TRBJ1-1	CASSQEGRTGGWNTEAFF	TGTGCCAGCAGCCAAGAAGGGAGGACAGGGGGCTGGAACACTGAAGCTTTCTTT
14	NA	NA	TRBV5-1	TRBJ2-5	CASSGQGGLETQYF	TGCGCCAGCAGCGGGCAGGGGGGACTCGAGACCCAGTACTTC
14	NA	NA	TRBV5-1	TRBJ1-1	CASSLWGADGEAFF	TGCGCCAGCAGCTTATGGGGGGCGGATGGTGAAGCTTTCTTT
16	NA	NA	TRBV30	TRBJ2-7	CAWSSTRTSKSYEQYF	TGTGCCTGGAGTTCAACCAGGACCTCTAAGTCCTACGAGCAGTACTTC
13	NA	many	TRBV30	TRBJ1-1	CAWSLTRNTEAFF	TGTGCCTGGAGTCTCACAAGGAACACTGAAGCTTTCTTT
13	NA	NA	TRBV7-2	TRBJ2-3	CASSSLGTDTQYF	TGTGCCAGCAGCTCCCTTGGCACAGATACGCAGTATTTT
15	TRBD1	NA	TRBV30	TRBJ1-2	CAWSVGQGAQDGYTF	TGTGCCTGGAGTGTCGGACAGGGGGCACAGGATGGCTACACCTTC
16	TRBD1	NA	TRBV2	TRBJ2-5	CASSEAGTGSGETQYF	TGTGCCAGCAGTGAAGCGGGGACAGGGTCGGGGGAGACCCAGTACTTC
15	NA	few	TRBV6-6	TRBJ2-2	CASSYSGGGRGELFF	TGTGCCAGCAGTTACTCTGGAGGGGGCAGGGGGGAGCTGTTTTTT
13	NA	NA	TRBV9	TRBJ1-5	CASSVDRNQPQHF	TGTGCCAGCAGCGTGGACAGAAATCAGCCCCAGCATTTT
15	NA	NA	TRBV6-5	TRBJ1-1	CASSYSITGHTEAFF	TGTGCCAGCAGTTACTCGATTACGGGGCACACTGAAGCTTTCTTT
14	NA	NA	TRBV19	TRBJ1-5	CASSTGTVNQPQHF	TGTGCCAGTAGTACCGGGACCGTGAATCAGCCCCAGCATTTT
15	NA	NA	TRBV7-2	TRBJ2-2	CASTPRRARDGELFF	TGTGCCAGCACCCCCAGGAGGGCCCGGGACGGGGAGCTGTTTTTT
14	NA	NA	TRBV30	TRBJ2-1	CAWSVLSSYNEQFF	TGTGCCTGGAGTGTACTGAGCTCCTACAATGAGCAGTTCTTC
14	NA	NA	TRBV9	TRBJ2-7	CASSKGNEGKQQYF	TGTGCCAGCAGCAAGGGGAACGAGGGGAAGCAGCAGTACTTC
13	NA	NA	TRBV2	TRBJ2-2	CASRKTGAGELFF	TGTGCCAGCAGAAAGACAGGTGCGGGGGAGCTGTTTTTT
15	NA	NA	TRBV5-1	TRBJ1-1	CASSWDGRGDTEAFF	TGCGCCAGCAGCTGGGACGGACGGGGGGACACTGAAGCTTTCTTT
13	NA	NA	TRBV29-1	TRBJ1-5	CSVGERNGLAQHF	TGCAGCGTTGGGGAGCGTAACGGATTGGCCCAGCATTTT
15	TRBD1	NA	TRBV5-1	TRBJ1-3	CASSKGTGVGNTIYF	TGCGCCAGCAGCAAGGGGACAGGGGTTGGAAACACCATATATTTT
15	NA	NA	TRBV4-1	TRBJ1-5	CASSQDSVPDQPQHF	TGCGCCAGCAGCCAAGACTCAGTCCCGGATCAGCCCCAGCATTTT
15	NA	once	TRBV6-5	TRBJ1-1	CASRPLPLVGTEAFF	TGTGCCAGCAGGCCACTCCCTCTGGTTGGCACTGAAGCTTTCTTT
14	NA	NA	TRBV28	TRBJ1-6	CASISPGGASPLHF	TGTGCCAGCATCTCACCGGGGGGGGCTTCACCCCTCCACTTT
14	TRBD1	NA	TRBV6-6	TRBJ2-1	CASRNRGPYNEQFF	TGTGCCAGCAGGAACAGGGGACCCTACAATGAGCAGTTCTTC
15	NA	NA	TRBV7-2	TRBJ1-2	CASSLGGTDNYGYTF	TGTGCCAGCAGCTTGGGCGGGACGGATAACTATGGCTACACCTTC
11	NA	NA	TRBV2	TRBJ1-6	CASRGGSPLHF	TGTGCCAGCAGGGGAGGGTCACCCCTCCACTTT
13	NA	NA	TRBV30	TRBJ2-1	CAWNTGTGDEQFF	TGTGCCTGGAACACCGGGACCGGGGATGAGCAGTTCTTC
15	TRBD1	NA	TRBV9	TRBJ1-2	CASSVDQDRDYGYTF	TGTGCCAGCAGCGTAGACCAAGACAGGGACTATGGCTACACCTTC
11	NA	NA	TRBV2	TRBJ2-7	CASGSGTRPYF	TGTGCCAGCGGCTCCGGGACAAGGCCCTACTTC
15	TRBD1	few	TRBV6-5	TRBJ2-2	CATFPGQGNTGELFF	TGTGCCACGTTCCCGGGACAGGGGAACACCGGGGAGCTGTTTTTT
14	NA	NA	TRBV9	TRBJ2-5	CASSVDQGKGTQYF	TGTGCCAGCAGCGTAGATCAGGGAAAGGGGACCCAGTACTTC
13	NA	NA	TRBV6-5	TRBJ1-1	CASSYRGRAEAFF	TGTGCCAGCAGTTACCGGGGACGGGCTGAAGCTTTCTTT
13	NA	NA	TRBV14	TRBJ2-1	CASSQGRIGEQFF	TGTGCCAGCAGCCAAGGGAGAATCGGAGAGCAGTTCTTC
13	NA	NA	TRBV27	TRBJ1-1	CATKGGIETEAFF	TGTGCCACCAAGGGGGGCATAGAAACTGAAGCTTTCTTT
13	NA	once	TRBV6-6	TRBJ1-5	CASSYSRNQPQHF	TGTGCCAGCAGTTACTCCCGCAATCAGCCCCAGCATTTT
13	NA	NA	TRBV30	TRBJ2-3	CAWSRQAGDTQYF	TGTGCCTGGAGCCGACAGGCAGGGGATACGCAGTATTTT
14	TRBD1	NA	TRBV6-4	TRBJ1-5	CASSEQGAGQPQHF	TGTGCCAGCAGTGAACAGGGGGCTGGGCAGCCCCAGCATTTT
13	TRBD1	once	TRBV7-6	TRBJ1-6	CASSGTENSPLHF	TGTGCCAGCAGTGGGACAGAAAATTCACCCCTCCACTTT
15	TRBD2	NA	TRBV9	TRBJ2-1	CASSVVSSGREEQFF	TGTGCCAGCAGCGTAGTCTCTAGCGGGAGAGAGGAGCAGTTCTTC
15	NA	NA	TRBV14	TRBJ2-4	CASSLNAGSGNIQYF	TGTGCCAGCAGCTTGAATGCAGGGTCAGGTAACATTCAGTACTTC
15	TRBD1	few	TRBV23-1	TRBJ2-7	CASSPRDRGRDEQYF	TGCGCCAGCAGTCCCCGCGACAGGGGCCGCGACGAGCAGTACTTC
15	TRBD1	NA	TRBV5-4	TRBJ2-3	CASSQTGAHTDTQYF	TGTGCCAGCAGCCAAACAGGGGCCCACACAGATACGCAGTATTTT
14	TRBD1	few	TRBV30	TRBJ1-5	CAWSATGSGQPQHF	TGTGCCTGGAGCGCGACAGGGAGTGGACAGCCCCAGCATTTT
13	NA	NA	TRBV19	TRBJ2-7	CASSIADSYEQYF	TGTGCCAGTAGTATTGCAGACTCCTACGAGCAGTACTTC
14	NA	NA	TRBV7-2	TRBJ2-5	CASSPGVAQETQYF	TGTGCCAGCAGCCCAGGGGTAGCCCAAGAGACCCAGTACTTC
14	NA	NA	TRBV7-8	TRBJ2-1	CASSLAGGTDEQFF	TGTGCCAGCAGCTTAGCGGGGGGCACGGATGAGCAGTTCTTC
14	NA	NA	TRBV5-1	TRBJ2-7	CASSSGAEAYEQYF	TGCGCCAGCAGCTCTGGTGCAGAAGCCTACGAGCAGTACTTC